This entry lists 26 T cell receptor beta chains sequenced from one sample in a study of blood T cell repertoires in COVID-19 (TCRdb year 2020). Library method: the immunoSEQ multiplex PCR assay. Held by TCRdb, this immuneACCESS table contains in-frame sequences only and omits some clones. Under half of the omission traces to an unresolved V gene where checked; the cause of the rest is unknown. In this sample the table shows about 400,000 clones, 80% to 90% of which occur a single time. The top ten constitute roughly 4% of the sample. Sequenced: peripheral blood. These receptors all stem from a woman in her 30s with acute or convalescent COVID-19.

The CDR3 loop reads CASSWDRYTGELFF. The CDR3 bases are TGTGCCAGCAGCTGGGACAGGTACACCGGGGAGCTGTTTTTT. This chain joins TRBV11-3 and TRBJ2-2; TRBD1 agrees at 8 bases. Losses at the gene ends were 4 bases for V and 3 bases for J; bases not matched to a gene: 1. The CDR3 has 14 amino acids. CDR1 and CDR2 (germline): SGHNT, YENEEA.

V usage is TRBV14 and J usage is TRBJ2-1, with 7 bases lining up with TRBD1. The CDR3 covers 17 residues. In germline, CDR1 is SGHDN, CDR2 FVKESK. V was pared by 0 bases and J by 1 base, with 6 bases of the junction left unmatched. The CDR3 spells CASSQDLRGQSYNEQFF. DNA of the CDR3: TGTGCCAGCAGCCAAGATTTAAGGGGGCAGTCCTACAATGAGCAGTTCTTC.

This sequence joins TRBV5-5 and TRBJ2-3; 12 bases agree with TRBD2. The CDR3 has 17 residues. CDR1 is SGHKS and CDR2 is YYEKEE in the germline V gene (reference sequence). The ends lost 2 bases at V and 4 bases at J; junction bases unmatched: 8. The CDR3 DNA reads as TGTGCCAGCAGCTTTGCTAGCGGGGGGGCCCGGTCAGATACGCAGTATTTT. Translating gives CASSFASGGARSDTQYF.

This chain uses TRBV15 with TRBJ1-6, with D possibly matching TRBD1 (6 bases). The CDR3 covers 14 residues. The ends were cut back, 4 bases at V and 7 bases at J, with 11 bases in the middle. Per the germline V gene, CDR1 is LNHNV and CDR2 is YYDKDF (reference sequence). This chain's CDR3 is CATSINRENSPLHF. The CDR3 nucleotides are TGTGCCACCAGCATAAACAGGGAAAATTCACCCCTCCACTTT.

This clone was counted a single time. The genes are TRBV28 and TRBJ1-3; no reliable D call. Germline CDR1 and CDR2: MDHEN and SYDVKM. This CDR3 region has 14 residues. Between the trimmed V and J ends, which lost 2 bases and 3 bases, there was a span of 8 bases. The CDR3: CASSLGGRGNTIYF. CDR3 DNA sequence: TGTGCCAGCAGTTTAGGAGGGCGTGGAAACACCATATATTTT.

The chain links TRBV27 to TRBJ1-1, with 7 bases that match TRBD1. The germline V gene has CDR1 MNHEY and CDR2 SMNVEV (reference sequence). Trimming cost V 3 bases and J 5 bases; bases outside gene matches: 12. There are 16 residues in the CDR3. CDR3 in DNA: TGTGCCAGCAGTTTCCGAGGGGGCAGGGGCCGGACTGAAGCTTTCTTT. Translation: CASSFRGGRGRTEAFF.

The V gene is TRBV11-2, the J gene TRBJ2-5; D gene ambiguous. Germline CDR1 and CDR2: SGHAT and FQNNGV. The CDR3 has 13 residues. The V end lost 2 bases, the J end lost 5 bases, and 9 bases lay between the germline ends. The DNA for the CDR3 is TGTGCCAGCAGCTTATCGGGTACGGAGACCCAGTACTTC. Translated, it gives CASSLSGTETQYF.

V and J are TRBV12-5 and TRBJ2-7; possibly TRBD1 for D (5 bases). V was cut by 5 bases and J by 6 bases, with 17 bases left in between. Germline lookup yields CDR1 LGHNT and CDR2 FRNRAP. The CDR3 covers 14 residues. CDR3 bases: TGTGCTAGTGGTCTTCCTTCCCGAGACAGCGAGCAGTACTTC. Protein product: CASGLPSRDSEQYF.

This chain connects TRBV12-5 to TRBJ2-3, with D tentatively TRBD2 (7 bases). This CDR3 is built from 13 residues. Trimming cost V 5 bases and J 6 bases, with 12 bases left between them. The germline CDR1 and CDR2 sequences are LGHNT and FRNRAP. Written as DNA, the CDR3 is TGTGCTAGTGGTGCGGGGGCCGTGGATACGCAGTATTTT. Translation: CASGAGAVDTQYF.

This sequence joins TRBV6-6 and TRBJ2-5, with 12 bases that match TRBD1. CDR1 is MNHNY, CDR2 SVGAGI, per germline (reference sequence). J lost 5 bases, V lost 8 bases, and 6 bases had no gene match. The CDR3 is made up of 14 amino acids. DNA of the CDR3: TGTGCCAGCCGGGGGACAGGGGGCCGGGAGACCCAGTACTTC. Its translation is CASRGTGGRETQYF.

V is TRBV24-1 and J is TRBJ2-2, with 8 bases identical to TRBD1. V dropped 5 bases and J dropped 5; count of bases not matched to a gene: 9. The CDR3 extends over 16 amino acids. Germline loops: CDR1 KGHDR, CDR2 SFDVKD. The CDR3 region has the DNA TGTGCCACCAGTGCCCCTATGGACAGGGCAACCGGGGAGCTGTTTTTT. Translated, it gives CATSAPMDRATGELFF.

The CDR3 DNA follows: TGTGCCAGTAGTGTTGCAACGAACAGAAATTCACCCCTCCACTTT. Its protein is CASSVATNRNSPLHF. The rearrangement uses TRBV19 and TRBJ1-6, with D hard to call. Germline V lookup: CDR1 LNHDA, CDR2 SQIVND (reference sequence). The CDR3 runs 15 residues. Trimming removed 5 bases from V and 7 bases from J, with 15 bases in between.

The chain combines TRBV9 with TRBJ2-1, with TRBD2 identical over 7 bases. V trimming: 0 bases; J trimming: 4 bases; junction bases outside the gene matches: 10. The CDR3 is 17 amino acids. CDR1 and CDR2 from the germline V gene are SGDLS and YYNGEE. The chain's CDR3 is CASSVEGGGGWYNEQFF. CDR3 DNA: TGTGCCAGCAGCGTAGAGGGTGGCGGGGGATGGTACAATGAGCAGTTCTTC.

This chain connects TRBV7-8 to TRBJ1-5, with 7 positions matching TRBD1. CDR1 is SGHVS, CDR2 FQNEAQ, per germline. The ends lost 5 bases at V and 3 bases at J; junction bases unmatched: 10. The CDR3 extends over 16 amino acids. The CDR3 DNA is TGTGCCAGCAGCGGAAGCAGGGGGATTGACAATCAGCCCCAGCATTTT. As protein: CASSGSRGIDNQPQHF.

The chain combines TRBV7-9 with TRBJ2-5; 9 bases align to TRBD1. This CDR3 comprises 15 residues. Germline V gives CDR1 SEHNR, CDR2 FQNEAQ (reference sequence). The V and J ends lost 4 bases and 4 bases, in that order; junction bases with no gene match: 7. The CDR3 sequence: CASSWGQGSAETQYF. The CDR3 nucleotides read TGTGCCAGCAGCTGGGGACAGGGCTCGGCAGAGACCCAGTACTTC.

This sequence joins TRBV15 and TRBJ2-7; 9 bases are shared with TRBD1. Germline values: CDR1 LNHNV, CDR2 YYDKDF (reference sequence). V shed 3 bases, J shed 2 bases, and the junction held 11 bases outside the gene matches. The CDR3 spans 17 residues. CDR3 loop: CATSRKIRDRETYEQYF. CDR3 nucleotide sequence: TGTGCCACCAGCAGGAAAATACGGGACAGGGAAACCTACGAGCAGTACTTC.

This clone was observed a few times. The chain is built from TRBV7-9 and TRBJ2-3; 7 nucleotides line up with TRBD2. With V trimmed by 5 bases and J by 0 bases, 8 bases remained unmatched. The CDR3 is 16 residues long. Germline lookup yields CDR1 SEHNR and CDR2 FQNEAQ (reference sequence). For the CDR3, the DNA is TGTGCCAGCAGCGGAAGCGGGGCATCCAGCACAGATACGCAGTATTTT. It is translated as CASSGSGASSTDTQYF.

The rearrangement links TRBV5-1 to TRBJ1-1, with TRBD1 matching 10 bases. V was pared by 5 bases and J by 3 bases, with 13 bases of the junction left unmatched. CDR3 length: 17 amino acids. Germline-derived CDR1 and CDR2 are SGHRS and YFSETQ. This CDR3 is CASRGGTGVFGDTEAFF. In nucleotides, the CDR3 is TGCGCCAGCAGAGGCGGGACAGGGGTATTTGGGGACACTGAAGCTTTCTTT.

This chain uses TRBV2 with TRBJ1-5; 8 bases line up with TRBD1. Germline CDR1 reads SNHLY; CDR2 reads FYNNEI. The CDR3 runs to 16 residues. Losses at the gene ends were 5 bases for V and 4 bases for J; bases not matched to a gene: 10. CDR3 loop: CASSPTGGAGNQPQHF. The CDR3 DNA is TGTGCCAGCAGTCCCACAGGGGGGGCAGGGAATCAGCCCCAGCATTTT.

The chain links TRBV5-5 to TRBJ1-1, with D maybe TRBD1 (5 bases). Germline V gene data show CDR1 as SGHKS and CDR2 as YYEKEE (reference sequence). The CDR3 runs to 16 residues. V dropped 0 bases and J dropped 3 bases, with 15 bases sitting between them. The DNA for the CDR3 is TGTGCCAGCAGCTTGGTCCCCCAGGGAGGCGACACTGAAGCTTTCTTT. It encodes CASSLVPQGGDTEAFF.

The chain links TRBV19 to TRBJ1-1; maybe TRBD1 (5 bases). Germline loops: CDR1 LNHDA, CDR2 SQIVND (reference sequence). There are 16 residues in the CDR3. Trimming left V 1 base short and J 1 base short, with 13 bases between. Here the CDR3 DNA reads TGTGCCAGTAGTATAGTAGGGTACGGGGGGAACACTGAAGCTTTCTTT. It is translated as CASSIVGYGGNTEAFF. The full variable domain, in which reference TRBV19 and TRBJ1-1 provide the parts outside the CDR3, is DGGITQSPKYLFRKEGQNVTLSCEQNLNHDAMYWYRQDPGQGLRLIYYSQIVNDFQKGDIAEGYSVSREKKESFPLTVTSAQKNPTAFYLCASSIVGYGGNTEAFFGQGTRLTVV.

CDR3: CASSRPGTGGANYGYTF. The DNA of the CDR3 is TGTGCCAGCTCCCGTCCCGGGACAGGGGGAGCTAACTATGGCTACACCTTC. The chain links TRBV18 to TRBJ1-2, with TRBD1 matching over 11 bases. CDR3 length: 17 residues. Per germline, CDR1 KGHSH and CDR2 LQKENI. With V trimmed by 6 bases and J by 0 bases, 9 bases remained unmatched.

This clone showed up just a few times. The rearrangement links TRBV7-3 to TRBJ1-1; the D is unclear. With 2 bases removed from V and 0 bases from J, the gap between germline ends came to 4 bases. The CDR3 length is 13 residues. Germline loops: CDR1 SGHTA, CDR2 FQGTGA. CDR3 protein: CASSLQMNTEAFF. The CDR3 DNA follows: TGTGCCAGCAGCTTACAGATGAACACTGAAGCTTTCTTT.

J is TRBJ2-1 and V is TRBV7-3; 9 nucleotides agree with TRBD2. CDR3 size: 17 residues. Germline V gene sequence: CDR1 SGHTA, CDR2 FQGTGA. Losses at the gene ends were 2 bases for V and 4 bases for J; bases not matched to a gene: 9. The CDR3, as DNA: TGTGCCAGCAGCTTATTTGCGTCGAGCGGGGGGTACAATGAGCAGTTCTTC. This encodes CASSLFASSGGYNEQFF.

The genes are TRBV9 and TRBJ1-3, with TRBD1 matching over 8 bases. This CDR3 is built from 15 residues. V gave up 3 bases and J gave up 2 bases; unmatched junction bases: 4. Germline CDR1 SGDLS, CDR2 YYNGEE. The CDR3 coding sequence is TGTGCCAGCAGCGCCGGACAGGGCCCTGGAAACACCATATATTTT. Its translation is CASSAGQGPGNTIYF.

The V call is TRBV27, the J call TRBJ2-3, with 8 bases lining up with TRBD1. This CDR3 has 13 residues. Trimming at V came to 6 bases and at J to 2 bases, leaving 1 base not matched to a gene. CDR1 MNHEY and CDR2 SMNVEV come from the germline V gene (reference sequence). The CDR3 bases are TGTGCCAGCAGACAGGGGGTCACAGATACGCAGTATTTT. This sequence encodes CASRQGVTDTQYF.